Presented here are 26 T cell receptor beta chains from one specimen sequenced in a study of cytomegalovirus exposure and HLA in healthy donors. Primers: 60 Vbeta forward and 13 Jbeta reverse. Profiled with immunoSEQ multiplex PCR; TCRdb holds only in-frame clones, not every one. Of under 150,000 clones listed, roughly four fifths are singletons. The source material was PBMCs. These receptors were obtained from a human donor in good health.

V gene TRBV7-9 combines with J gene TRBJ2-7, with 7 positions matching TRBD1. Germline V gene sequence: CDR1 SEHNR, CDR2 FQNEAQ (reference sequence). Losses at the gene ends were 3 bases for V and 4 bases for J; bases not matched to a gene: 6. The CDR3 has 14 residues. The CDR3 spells CASSFQGDRYEQYF. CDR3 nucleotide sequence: TGTGCCAGCAGCTTCCAGGGGGATCGGTACGAGCAGTACTTC. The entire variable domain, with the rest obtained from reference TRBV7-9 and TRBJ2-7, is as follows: DTGVSQNPRHKITKRGQNVTFRCDPISEHNRLYWYRQTLGQGPEFLTYFQNEAQLEKSRLLSDRFSAERPKGSFSTLEIQRTEQGDSAMYLCASSFQGDRYEQYFGPGTRLTVT.

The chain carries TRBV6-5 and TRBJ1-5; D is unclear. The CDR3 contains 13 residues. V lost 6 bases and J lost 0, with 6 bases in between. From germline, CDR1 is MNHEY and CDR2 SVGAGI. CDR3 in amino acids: CASREYSNQPQHF. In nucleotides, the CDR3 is TGTGCCAGCAGGGAGTATAGCAATCAGCCCCAGCATTTT.

This CDR3 reads CASSADLLAPGGTDTQYF. CDR3 nucleotides: TGTGCCAGCAGCGCAGACCTTCTAGCGCCGGGGGGCACAGATACGCAGTATTTT. The chain combines TRBV13 with TRBJ2-3; D is possibly TRBD2 (6 bases). Trimming stripped 5 bases from V and 1 base from J, with 22 bases between. Germline CDR1 reads PRHDT; CDR2 reads FYEKMQ (reference sequence). CDR3 length equals 18 residues.

CDR3 bases: TGTGCCATCAGCTCGGGGACTAGCGGCCGAGAGACCCAGTACTTC. Protein sequence: CAISSGTSGRETQYF. V gene TRBV10-3 combines with J gene TRBJ2-5, with TRBD2 matching over 11 bases. This CDR3 has 15 residues. V shed 6 bases, J shed 4 bases, and the junction held 7 bases outside the gene matches. Germline CDR1 reads ENHRY; CDR2 reads SYGVKD.

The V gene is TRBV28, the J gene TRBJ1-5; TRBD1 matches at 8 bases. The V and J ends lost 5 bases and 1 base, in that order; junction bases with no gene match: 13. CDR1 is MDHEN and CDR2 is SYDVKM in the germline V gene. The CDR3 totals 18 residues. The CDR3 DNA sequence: TGTGCCAGCAGTAGTATTCTGAGGACAGGGATGAGCAATCAGCCCCAGCATTTT. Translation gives CASSSILRTGMSNQPQHF. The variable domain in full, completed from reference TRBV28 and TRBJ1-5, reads DVKVTQSSRYLVKRTGEKVFLECVQDMDHENMFWYRQDPGLGLRLIYFSYDVKMKEKGDIPEGYSVSREKKERFSLILESASTNQTSMYLCASSSILRTGMSNQPQHFGDGTRLSIL.

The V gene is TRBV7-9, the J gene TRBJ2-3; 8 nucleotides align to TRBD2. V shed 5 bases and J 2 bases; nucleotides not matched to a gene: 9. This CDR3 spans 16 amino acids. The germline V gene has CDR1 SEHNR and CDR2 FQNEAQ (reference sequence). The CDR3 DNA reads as TGTGCCAGCAGCCAAACTAGCGGTGGATTCACAGATACGCAGTATTTT. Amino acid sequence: CASSQTSGGFTDTQYF.

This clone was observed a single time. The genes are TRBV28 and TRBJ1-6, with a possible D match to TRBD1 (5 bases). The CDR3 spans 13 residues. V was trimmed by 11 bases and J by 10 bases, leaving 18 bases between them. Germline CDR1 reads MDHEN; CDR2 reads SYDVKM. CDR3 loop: CAGRGKGLSPLHF. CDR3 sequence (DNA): TGTGCCGGGCGGGGGAAGGGATTATCACCCCTCCACTTT.

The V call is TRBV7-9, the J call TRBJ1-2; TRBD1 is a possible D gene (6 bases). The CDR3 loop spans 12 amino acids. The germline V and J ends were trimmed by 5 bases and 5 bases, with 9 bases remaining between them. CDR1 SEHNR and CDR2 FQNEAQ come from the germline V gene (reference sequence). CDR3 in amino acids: CASSLGQYGYTF. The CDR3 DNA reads TGTGCCAGCAGCCTCGGACAGTATGGCTACACCTTC.

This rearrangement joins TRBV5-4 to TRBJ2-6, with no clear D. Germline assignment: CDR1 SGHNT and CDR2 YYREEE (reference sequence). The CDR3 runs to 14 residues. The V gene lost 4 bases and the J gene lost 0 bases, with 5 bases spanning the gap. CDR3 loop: CASSPLSGANVLTF. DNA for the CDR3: TGTGCCAGCAGCCCTCTCTCTGGGGCCAACGTCCTGACTTTC.

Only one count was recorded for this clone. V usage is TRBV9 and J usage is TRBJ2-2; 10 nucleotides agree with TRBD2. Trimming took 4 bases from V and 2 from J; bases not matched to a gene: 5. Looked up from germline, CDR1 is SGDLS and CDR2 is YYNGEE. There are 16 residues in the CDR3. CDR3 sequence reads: CASSFPLAGNTGELFF. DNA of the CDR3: TGTGCCAGCAGCTTCCCACTAGCGGGAAACACCGGGGAGCTGTTTTTT.

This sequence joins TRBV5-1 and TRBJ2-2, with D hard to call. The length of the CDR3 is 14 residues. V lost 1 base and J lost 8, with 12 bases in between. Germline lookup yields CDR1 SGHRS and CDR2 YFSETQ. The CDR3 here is CASSLSWVGGELFF. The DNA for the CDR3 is TGCGCCAGCAGCTTGTCGTGGGTCGGGGGGGAGCTGTTTTTT.

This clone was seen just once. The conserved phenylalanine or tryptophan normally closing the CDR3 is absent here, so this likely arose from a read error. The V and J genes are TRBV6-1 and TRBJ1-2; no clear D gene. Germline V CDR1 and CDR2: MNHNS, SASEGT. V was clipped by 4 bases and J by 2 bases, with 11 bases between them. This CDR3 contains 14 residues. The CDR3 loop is CASSGRSTNYGYTL. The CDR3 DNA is TGTGCCAGCAGTGGAAGGTCTACGAACTATGGCTACACCCTC.

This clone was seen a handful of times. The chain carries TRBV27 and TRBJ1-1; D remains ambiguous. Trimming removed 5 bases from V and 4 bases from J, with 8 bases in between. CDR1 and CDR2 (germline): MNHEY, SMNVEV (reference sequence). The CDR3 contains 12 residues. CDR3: CASSAPSTEAFF. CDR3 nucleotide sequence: TGTGCCAGCAGTGCGCCTTCCACTGAAGCTTTCTTT.

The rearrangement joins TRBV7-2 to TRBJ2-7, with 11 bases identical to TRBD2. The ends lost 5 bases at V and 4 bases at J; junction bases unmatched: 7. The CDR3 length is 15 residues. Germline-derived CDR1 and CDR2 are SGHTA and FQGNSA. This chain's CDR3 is CASSLTSGSTYEQYF. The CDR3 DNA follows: TGTGCCAGCAGCCTAACTAGCGGGAGTACTTACGAGCAGTACTTC.

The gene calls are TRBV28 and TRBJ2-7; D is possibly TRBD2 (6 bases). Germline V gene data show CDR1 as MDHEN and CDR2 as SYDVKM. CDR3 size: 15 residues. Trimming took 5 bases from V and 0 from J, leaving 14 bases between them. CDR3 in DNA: TGTGCCAGCAGTCCACGGGACTTATCCTCCTACGAGCAGTACTTC. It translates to CASSPRDLSSYEQYF.

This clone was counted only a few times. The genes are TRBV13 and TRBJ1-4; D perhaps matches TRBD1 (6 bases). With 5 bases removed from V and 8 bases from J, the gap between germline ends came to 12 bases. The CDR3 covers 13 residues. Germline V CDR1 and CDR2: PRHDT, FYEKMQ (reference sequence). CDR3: CASSRDKGEKLFF. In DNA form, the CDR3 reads TGTGCCAGCAGCCGGGACAAGGGCGAAAAACTGTTTTTT.

The CDR3 nucleotides read TGCAGCGTTGCCGGGACTAGCGGGAGTCCCTCCTACAATGAGCAGTTCTTC. Translated, it gives CSVAGTSGSPSYNEQFF. This rearrangement joins TRBV29-1 to TRBJ2-1; TRBD2 agrees at 14 bases. Germline loops: CDR1 SQVTM, CDR2 ANQGSEA. Trimming at V came to 4 bases and at J to 0 bases, leaving 5 bases not matched to a gene. This CDR3 contains 17 residues.

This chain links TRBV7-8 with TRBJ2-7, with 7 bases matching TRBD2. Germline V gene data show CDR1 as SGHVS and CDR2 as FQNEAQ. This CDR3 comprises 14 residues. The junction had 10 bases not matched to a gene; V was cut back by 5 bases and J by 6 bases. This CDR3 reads CASSTLTGGPEQYF. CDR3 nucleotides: TGTGCCAGCAGCACCCTGACGGGAGGCCCCGAGCAGTACTTC.

CDR3 DNA: TGCAGCGTTCCCGACCGACCAAAACCAAACCGAGGAAATTCACCCCTCCACTTT. Translating it yields CSVPDRPKPNRGNSPLHF. The chain joins TRBV29-1 to TRBJ1-6; D remains unclear. The V gene lost 5 bases and the J gene lost 7 bases, with 27 bases spanning the gap. This CDR3 is 18 amino acids long. Germline V gene sequence: CDR1 SQVTM, CDR2 ANQGSEA.

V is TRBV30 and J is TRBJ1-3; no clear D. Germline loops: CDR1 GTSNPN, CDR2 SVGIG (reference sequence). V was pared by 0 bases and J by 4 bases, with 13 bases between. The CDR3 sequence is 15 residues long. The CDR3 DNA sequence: TGTGCCTGGAGTGTACGCCGCAGTAAGGGAAACACCATATATTTT. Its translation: CAWSVRRSKGNTIYF.

The CDR3 is CASSSGEGTYNEQFF. DNA of the CDR3: TGTGCCAGCAGCTCAGGGGAGGGGACCTACAATGAGCAGTTCTTC. The gene calls are TRBV7-2 and TRBJ2-1; a possible D gene is TRBD2 (7 bases). The CDR3 has 15 residues. The ends were cut back, 4 bases at V and 2 bases at J, with 12 bases in the middle. Germline V lookup: CDR1 SGHTA, CDR2 FQGNSA.

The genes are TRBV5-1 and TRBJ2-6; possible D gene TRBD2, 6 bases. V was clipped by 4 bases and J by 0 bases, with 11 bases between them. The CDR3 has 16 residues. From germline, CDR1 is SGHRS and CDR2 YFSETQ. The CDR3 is CASSLEGGSGANVLTF. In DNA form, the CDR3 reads TGCGCCAGCAGCCTGGAGGGAGGCTCTGGGGCCAACGTCCTGACTTTC. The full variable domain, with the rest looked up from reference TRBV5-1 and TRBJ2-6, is KAGVTQTPRYLIKTRGQQVTLSCSPISGHRSVSWYQQTPGQGLQFLFEYFSETQRNKGNFPGRFSGRQFSNSRSEMNVSTLELGDSALYLCASSLEGGSGANVLTFGAGSRLTVL.

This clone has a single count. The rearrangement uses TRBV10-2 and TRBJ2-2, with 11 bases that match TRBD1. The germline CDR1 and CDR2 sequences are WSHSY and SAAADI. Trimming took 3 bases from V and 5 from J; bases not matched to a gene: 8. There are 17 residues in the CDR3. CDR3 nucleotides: TGCGCCAGCAGTGACCCGTCGGGGACAGGGGGTACCGGGGAGCTGTTTTTT. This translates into CASSDPSGTGGTGELFF.

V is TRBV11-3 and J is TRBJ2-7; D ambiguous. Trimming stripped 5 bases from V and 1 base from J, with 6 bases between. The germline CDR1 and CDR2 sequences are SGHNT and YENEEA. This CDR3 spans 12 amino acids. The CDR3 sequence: CASSGESYEQYF. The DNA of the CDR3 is TGTGCCAGCAGCGGAGAATCCTACGAGCAGTACTTC.

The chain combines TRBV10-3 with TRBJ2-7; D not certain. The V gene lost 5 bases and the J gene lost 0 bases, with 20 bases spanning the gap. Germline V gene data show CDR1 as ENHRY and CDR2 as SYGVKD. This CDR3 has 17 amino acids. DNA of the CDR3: TGTGCCATCAGTACCTCCACCGGGTCCAAGAGCTCCTACGAGCAGTACTTC. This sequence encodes CAISTSTGSKSSYEQYF.

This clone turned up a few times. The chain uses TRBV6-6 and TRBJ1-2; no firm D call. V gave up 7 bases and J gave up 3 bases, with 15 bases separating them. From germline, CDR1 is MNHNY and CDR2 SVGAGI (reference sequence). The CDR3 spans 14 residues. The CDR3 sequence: CASTGRLLDYGYTF. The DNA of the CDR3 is TGTGCCAGCACGGGAAGACTGTTGGACTATGGCTACACCTTC.